This TCR beta chain derives from a study of identical twins. This clonotype was observed many times. Looked up from germline, CDR1 is SEHNR and CDR2 is FQNEAQ (reference sequence). The CDR3 spans 13 residues. Trimming cost V 2 bases and J 6 bases, with 8 bases left between them. Template switching introduced a universal primer site, and the cDNA bore unique molecular identifiers. Via MiXCR, TCRdb re-called the 5' RACE reads, giving one row per CDR3 protein. This sample carries more than 600,000 distinct CDR3 sequences, about 20% of them seen once, and the ten largest clones take about an eighth. The same sample was also studied in work on T cells expressing NK-cell markers. That publication notes: Obtained from sorted CD3+CD56+NKG2C+, CD3+CD56+NKG2C- and CD3+CD56-NKG2C+ T cells were the TCR beta repertoires. In more than 5 donors, dominant CD3+CD56+NKG2C+ clonotypes ranked among the top 10 CD8+ clonotypes.

The source material was PBMCs. The sequence was obtained from a woman aged 18-29 years in good health. V is TRBV7-9 and J is TRBJ2-1; D is unclear. The CDR3 sequence: CASSLNAINEQFF. Written as DNA, the CDR3 is TGTGCCAGCAGCTTAAACGCGATCAATGAGCAGTTCTTC.